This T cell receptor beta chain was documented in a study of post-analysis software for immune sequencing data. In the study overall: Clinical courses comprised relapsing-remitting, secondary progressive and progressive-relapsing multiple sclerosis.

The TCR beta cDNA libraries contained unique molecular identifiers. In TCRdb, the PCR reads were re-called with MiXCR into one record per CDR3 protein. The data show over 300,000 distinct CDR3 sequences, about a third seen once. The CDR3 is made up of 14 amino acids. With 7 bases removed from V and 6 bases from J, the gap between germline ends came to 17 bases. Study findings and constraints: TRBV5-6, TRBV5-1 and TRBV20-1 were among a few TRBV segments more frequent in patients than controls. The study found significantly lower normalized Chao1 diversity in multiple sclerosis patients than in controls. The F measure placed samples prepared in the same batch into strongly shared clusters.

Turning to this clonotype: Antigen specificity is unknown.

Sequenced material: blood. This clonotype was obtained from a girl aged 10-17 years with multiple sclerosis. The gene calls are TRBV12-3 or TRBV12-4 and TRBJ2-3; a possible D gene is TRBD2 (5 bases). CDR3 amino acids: CASTLGYGVDTQYF. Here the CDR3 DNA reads TGTGCCAGCACTCTGGGATACGGGGTGGATACGCAGTATTTT.